Described below is a single T cell receptor beta chain sequence and its context. Method: immunoSEQ multiplex PCR; TCRdb's copy keeps in-frame clones and lacks some. The repertoire has about 1 million clones, about 70% of them found once; the top ten carry approximately 1.5%. The record originates from a study of shared clonotypes between healthy human individuals. Turning to the study itself: Each donor had three CD4 naive, three CD4 memory, two CD8 naive and one CD8 memory plate.

The junction had 8 bases not matched to a gene; V was cut back by 5 bases and J by 1 base. The germline CDR1 and CDR2 sequences are LNHDA and SQIVND (reference sequence). This CDR3 comprises 18 residues. The clonotype comes from a man between 18 and 29 years old in good health. The chain combines TRBV19 with TRBJ2-1; 13 bases agree with TRBD2. The sequenced sample consisted of memory CD4+ T cells sorted from blood. Subset specified: CD45RA-negative fraction. CDR3 nucleotide sequence: TGTGCCAGTAGTCCAACGCGACTAGCGGGGGGATCCTACAATGAGCAGTTCTTC. Protein product: CASSPTRLAGGSYNEQFF.